This passage covers 10 T cell receptor beta chains from one sample sequenced in a study of cytomegalovirus exposure and HLA in healthy donors. This table comes from immunoSEQ multiplex PCR, and its TCRdb copy is limited to in-frame clones, with some not included. This table has about 160,000 clones, 80% to 90% appearing once. The sequencing sample was made of PBMCs. These receptors all stem from a woman under 40 in good health and CMV-seronegative.

This clone was observed a handful of times. The V call is TRBV7-7, the J call TRBJ2-5, with TRBD2 identical over 7 bases. V dropped 2 bases and J dropped 1; count of bases not matched to a gene: 7. Germline loops: CDR1 SSHAT, CDR2 FNYEAQ (reference sequence). The CDR3 runs to 16 residues. In DNA form, the CDR3 reads TGTGCCAGCAGCTTATATGGGGGGGGAACCCAAGAGACCCAGTACTTC. As protein: CASSLYGGGTQETQYF.

The gene calls are TRBV11-1 and TRBJ2-2; D gene uncertain. V was shortened by 1 base and J by 3 bases, with 6 bases between the two germline ends. From germline, CDR1 is SGHAT and CDR2 FQDESV (reference sequence). This CDR3 has 14 residues. DNA of the CDR3: TGTGCCAGCAGCTTAGTCGGACACACCGGGGAGCTGTTTTTT. Protein product: CASSLVGHTGELFF.

The J gene is TRBJ1-4, the V gene TRBV6-5, with D possibly TRBD1 on 5 matching bases. The CDR3 length is 13 residues. Trimming cost V 6 bases and J 4 bases, with 9 bases left between them. Germline V lookup: CDR1 MNHEY, CDR2 SVGAGI. The chain's CDR3 is CASSGGGNEKLFF. The CDR3 coding sequence is TGTGCCAGCAGCGGGGGGGGTAATGAAAAACTGTTTTTT.

V is TRBV11-1 and J is TRBJ2-3, with TRBD2 as a possible D gene (5 bases). This CDR3 comprises 16 residues. V lost 0 bases and J lost 0, with 10 bases in between. Looked up from germline, CDR1 is SGHAT and CDR2 is FQDESV (reference sequence). CDR3 coding DNA: TGTGCCAGCAGCTTAGCGGTCGGGGAGAGCACAGATACGCAGTATTTT. This sequence encodes CASSLAVGESTDTQYF.

J is TRBJ2-7 and V is TRBV11-2, with D hard to call. Germline V gene sequence: CDR1 SGHAT, CDR2 FQNNGV. The length of the CDR3 is 11 residues. Trimming stripped 5 bases from V and 4 bases from J, with 6 bases between. CDR3 DNA sequence: TGTGCCAGCAGCCCATTATACGAGCAGTACTTC. Its translation is CASSPLYEQYF. Based on the CDR3 plus reference TRBV11-2 and TRBJ2-7, the full variable domain is EAGVAQSPRYKIIEKRQSVAFWCNPISGHATLYWYQQILGQGPKLLIQFQNNGVVDDSQLPKDRFSAERLKGVDSTLKIQPAKLEDSAVYLCASSPLYEQYFGPGTRLTVT.

The chain combines TRBV10-3 with TRBJ1-1, with 10 bases lining up with TRBD1. Germline V CDR1 and CDR2: ENHRY, SYGVKD. Unmatched junction bases numbered 12, after V lost 5 bases and J lost 3 bases. The CDR3 has 17 residues. CDR3 sequence reads: CAISITTGGISDTEAFF. Here the CDR3 DNA reads TGTGCCATCAGTATCACGACAGGGGGCATTTCGGACACTGAAGCTTTCTTT.

This sequence joins TRBV7-2 and TRBJ1-6, with a possible D match to TRBD1 (5 bases). The length of the CDR3 is 14 residues. The germline V and J ends were trimmed by 1 base and 7 bases, with 8 bases remaining between them. Germline V gene sequence: CDR1 SGHTA, CDR2 FQGNSA. This chain's CDR3 is CASSLEGANSPLHF. The CDR3 DNA is TGTGCCAGCAGCTTAGAAGGGGCGAATTCACCCCTCCACTTT.

The gene calls are TRBV11-2 and TRBJ2-1; 7 nucleotides agree with TRBD2. The CDR3 spans 14 residues. With 4 bases clipped from V and 5 bases from J, the junction kept 5 bases outside the gene matches. The germline gives CDR1 SGHAT, CDR2 FQNNGV. CDR3: CASSSARENNEQFF. The CDR3 nucleotides read TGTGCCAGCAGCTCCGCGCGGGAGAACAATGAGCAGTTCTTC.

The gene calls are TRBV28 and TRBJ1-5; no definite D call. Germline V CDR1 and CDR2: MDHEN, SYDVKM. The CDR3 is made up of 12 amino acids. Trimming left V 4 bases short and J 7 bases short, with 8 bases between. Here the CDR3 reads CASSSGGQPQHF. CDR3 coding DNA: TGTGCCAGCAGTTCGGGCGGACAGCCCCAGCATTTT. The full variable domain, completed using reference TRBV28 and TRBJ1-5, is DVKVTQSSRYLVKRTGEKVFLECVQDMDHENMFWYRQDPGLGLRLIYFSYDVKMKEKGDIPEGYSVSREKKERFSLILESASTNQTSMYLCASSSGGQPQHFGDGTRLSIL.

The sample holds a few counts of this clone. The CDR3: CASSSGGDRVTGELFF. In DNA, the CDR3 is TGTGCCAGCAGCTCTGGTGGGGACAGGGTCACCGGGGAGCTGTTTTTT. The chain is built from TRBV5-4 and TRBJ2-2; 9 nucleotides match TRBD1. With 3 bases clipped from V and 4 bases from J, the junction kept 7 bases outside the gene matches. This CDR3 comprises 16 residues. The germline gives CDR1 SGHNT, CDR2 YYREEE (reference sequence).